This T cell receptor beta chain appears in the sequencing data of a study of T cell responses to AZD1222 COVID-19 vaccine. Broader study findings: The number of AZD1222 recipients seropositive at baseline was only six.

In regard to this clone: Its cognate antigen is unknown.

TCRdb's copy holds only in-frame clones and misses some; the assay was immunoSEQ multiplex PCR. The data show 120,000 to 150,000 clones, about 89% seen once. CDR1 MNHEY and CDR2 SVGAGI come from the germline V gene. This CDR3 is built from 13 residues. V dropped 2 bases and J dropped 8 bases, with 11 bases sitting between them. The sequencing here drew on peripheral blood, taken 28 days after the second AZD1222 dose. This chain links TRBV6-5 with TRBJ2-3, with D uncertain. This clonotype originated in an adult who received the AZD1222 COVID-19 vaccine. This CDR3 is CASSYPGRSTQYF. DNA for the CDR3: TGTGCCAGCAGTTACCCCGGCAGGAGTACGCAGTATTTT.